The 13 T cell receptor beta chains presented below share a single source sample, sequenced in a study of T-cell memory formation after mild COVID-19. TCRdb recomputed calls from the 5' RACE reads with MiXCR, one row per CDR3 protein. The data show about 170,000 distinct CDR3 sequences, 10% to 15% seen once. Sequenced input: PBMCs or a T cell subset sorted from them (not recorded which). The receptors shown here come from a man aged 18 to 29 who had mild COVID-19 (a few samples of this study predate the infection). Cell type and time point are not known.

The V gene is TRBV5-1, the J gene TRBJ1-1; D call uncertain. CDR3 length: 14 amino acids. Deletions cut 0 bases from V and 1 base from J, with 7 bases between. The germline V gene encodes CDR1 SGHRS and CDR2 YFSETQ. The CDR3 DNA is TGCGCCAGCAGCTTGGGGGCAGAGAACACTGAAGCTTTCTTT. As protein: CASSLGAENTEAFF.

This clonotype has a handful of counts. V and J are TRBV28 and TRBJ1-4; TRBD1 might be the D (6 bases). Germline V lookup: CDR1 MDHEN, CDR2 SYDVKM. This CDR3 comprises 14 residues. Between the trimmed V and J ends, which lost 6 bases and 13 bases, there was a span of 21 bases. The DNA for the CDR3 is TGTGCCAGCAGAGTCGGGACACCTTACGTAAGACTGTTTTTT. Translation: CASRVGTPYVRLFF.

Many counts were recorded for this clonotype. V usage is TRBV7-9 and J usage is TRBJ1-4, with 8 bases aligning to TRBD1. Germline V gene sequence: CDR1 SEHNR, CDR2 FQNEAQ (reference sequence). The CDR3 is made up of 15 amino acids. The V and J ends lost 6 bases and 5 bases, in that order; junction bases with no gene match: 8. The CDR3 sequence: CASSPQGARNEKLFF. DNA of the CDR3: TGTGCCAGCAGTCCTCAGGGGGCGAGAAATGAAAAACTGTTTTTT.

This clonotype was seen ten or more times. The chain employs TRBV5-1 and TRBJ2-3; no reliable D call. The V and J ends lost 0 bases and 2 bases respectively, with 7 bases between them. Germline lookup yields CDR1 SGHRS and CDR2 YFSETQ. CDR3 length: 14 amino acids. The CDR3 DNA reads TGCGCCAGCAGCTTGGGTGTCAACACAGATACGCAGTATTTT. Protein product: CASSLGVNTDTQYF.

This clonotype was picked up a small number of times. This chain uses TRBV18 with TRBJ2-3; a weak D match, TRBD2 (5 bases). Germline CDR1 is KGHSH and CDR2 is LQKENI. CDR3 length: 12 residues. The V end was cut by 1 base, the J end by 9 bases, with 8 bases between. As DNA, the CDR3 is TGTGCCAGCTCACCACTGGCGGGCACGCAGTATTTT. It codes for CASSPLAGTQYF.

In its sample, this clonotype was seen a few times. The J gene is TRBJ1-5, the V gene TRBV12-3 or TRBV12-4, with D possibly being TRBD1 (5 bases). This CDR3 has 15 residues. V lost 5 bases and J 6 bases, leaving 17 bases between the germline ends. The CDR3, as DNA: TGTGCCAGCAGTGCCGGGCTGGGGGAGGGTCAGCCCCAGCATTTT. As protein: CASSAGLGEGQPQHF.

The gene calls are TRBV18 and TRBJ2-7, with 8 nucleotides matching TRBD2. Losses at the gene ends were 3 bases for V and 0 bases for J; bases not matched to a gene: 7. Germline lookup yields CDR1 KGHSH and CDR2 LQKENI. The CDR3 consists of 16 residues. The CDR3 nucleotides are TGTGCCAGCTCACCGATGACTAGCGATTACTCCTACGAGCAGTACTTC. It encodes CASSPMTSDYSYEQYF.

This clonotype occurred a few times. The chain joins TRBV5-1 to TRBJ1-2; D might be TRBD1 (5 bases). The CDR3 is made up of 16 amino acids. The germline V and J ends were trimmed by 1 base and 3 bases, with 16 bases remaining between them. Germline CDR1 is SGHRS and CDR2 is YFSETQ. In DNA, the CDR3 is TGCGCCAGCAGCTTGTCAGGGCCGCTCGGCGACTATGGCTACACCTTC. It yields the protein CASSLSGPLGDYGYTF.

This clonotype has a handful of counts. The V and J genes are TRBV20-1 and TRBJ2-5; tentatively, D is TRBD1 or TRBD2 (5 bases each). Trimming removed 3 bases at V and 0 bases at J, with 11 bases between. Germline V gene sequence: CDR1 DFQATT, CDR2 SNEGSKA (reference sequence). This CDR3 has 14 amino acids. The CDR3 spells CSASRVGHQETQYF. The CDR3 DNA reads as TGCAGTGCTAGCCGGGTGGGACACCAAGAGACCCAGTACTTC.

This clonotype showed up many times. This chain uses TRBV25-1 with TRBJ2-7; 8 bases are a match to TRBD1. Looked up from germline, CDR1 is MGHDK and CDR2 is SYGVNS. The V gene end was trimmed by 2 bases and the J gene end by 4 bases; junction bases not matched to a gene: 7. The CDR3 loop spans 15 amino acids. CDR3 bases: TGTGCCAGCAGTGAAGGTAACAGGGGGGTGTACGAGCAGTACTTC. Its protein is CASSEGNRGVYEQYF.

The V gene is TRBV5-4, the J gene TRBJ2-3; no firm D call. The CDR3 extends over 18 amino acids. Trimming pared 3 bases from V and 0 bases from J, leaving 20 bases between. The germline gives CDR1 SGHNT, CDR2 YYREEE (reference sequence). CDR3 DNA sequence: TGTGCCAGCAGCTCCCACTTTATGGAGTCCTCTAGCACAGATACGCAGTATTTT. This gives the protein CASSSHFMESSSTDTQYF.

V gene TRBV12-3 or TRBV12-4 combines with J gene TRBJ2-4; a weak D match, TRBD1 (6 bases). This CDR3 region has 14 residues. Trimming cost V 7 bases and J 8 bases, with 18 bases left between them. CDR3 amino acids: CASKLRGSVDIQYF. The CDR3, as DNA: TGTGCCAGCAAATTAAGGGGGTCTGTTGACATTCAGTACTTC.

This clonotype was recorded a few times. This chain links TRBV10-3 with TRBJ1-1, with TRBD1 matching 7 bases. CDR1 ENHRY and CDR2 SYGVKD come from the germline V gene. The CDR3 is made up of 13 amino acids. With V trimmed by 8 bases and J by 2 bases, 5 bases remained unmatched. CDR3 protein: CAISRTGNTEAFF. The DNA of the CDR3 is TGTGCCATCTCGAGGACAGGCAACACTGAAGCTTTCTTT.